This entry lists 8 T cell receptor beta chains sequenced from one sample in a study of shared T cell receptors in the human thymus. Some clones are missing from TCRdb's copy, which holds only in-frame ones; the method was immunoSEQ multiplex PCR. The sample gives a few hundred thousand clones, roughly 94% of which show up once; approximately 0.02% is in the top ten. Sequenced: thymocytes. All receptors come from a human donor.

This clone was found once. The V call is TRBV9, the J call TRBJ2-5; 9 bases are shared with TRBD2. Germline V gene lookup returns CDR1 SGDLS and CDR2 YYNGEE. With 4 bases clipped from V and 5 bases from J, the junction kept 12 bases outside the gene matches. This CDR3 is 16 amino acids long. CDR3 sequence: CASSPGSSGGGETQYF. The CDR3 DNA follows: TGTGCCAGCAGCCCCGGCAGTAGCGGGGGAGGGGAGACCCAGTACTTC.

This CDR3 is CASKNRNTEAFF. The CDR3, as DNA: TGTGCCAGCAAGAACAGAAACACTGAAGCTTTCTTT. V and J are TRBV6-5 and TRBJ1-1; D is unresolved. V lost 7 bases to trimming and J lost 2 bases, with 8 bases between them. The CDR3 is 12 residues long. Per the germline V gene, CDR1 is MNHEY and CDR2 is SVGAGI.

J is TRBJ2-3 and V is TRBV7-9; the D gene is possibly TRBD1 (6 bases). The germline V gene has CDR1 SEHNR and CDR2 FQNEAQ (reference sequence). The CDR3 contains 12 residues. With 4 bases removed from V and 9 bases from J, the gap between germline ends came to 11 bases. The CDR3 sequence: CASSWGLETQYF. CDR3 in DNA: TGTGCCAGCAGCTGGGGGCTAGAGACGCAGTATTTT.

CDR3 sequence (DNA): TGTGCCAACGCCCCGGGGGGCAGGGAGCAGTTCTTC. Its protein is CANAPGGREQFF. The chain employs TRBV2 and TRBJ2-1, with a tentative D call TRBD2 (7 bases). The CDR3 is 12 residues long. Per the germline V gene, CDR1 is SNHLY and CDR2 is FYNNEI. The V and J ends lost 10 bases and 10 bases respectively, with 17 bases between them.

Here the CDR3 reads CASSLPTAYEQYF. CDR3 coding DNA: TGTGCCAGCAGCTTGCCGACTGCCTACGAGCAGTACTTC. This sequence joins TRBV5-4 and TRBJ2-7; D not resolved. Per germline, CDR1 SGHNT and CDR2 YYREEE (reference sequence). This CDR3 is 13 amino acids long. V was trimmed by 1 base and J by 2 bases, leaving 7 bases between them.

The V call is TRBV25-1, the J call TRBJ1-1; D unclear. V lost 2 bases and J 3 bases, leaving 16 bases between the germline ends. The CDR3 is made up of 16 amino acids. Per the germline V gene, CDR1 is MGHDK and CDR2 is SYGVNS. As DNA, the CDR3 is TGTGCCAGCAGTGAAGGTCGTAGAGGTAGATACACTGAAGCTTTCTTT. This encodes CASSEGRRGRYTEAFF.

This chain links TRBV19 with TRBJ1-5, with 10 nucleotides matching TRBD1. The CDR3 consists of 22 residues. J lost 5 bases, V lost 7 bases, and 29 bases had no gene match. From germline, CDR1 is LNHDA and CDR2 SQIVND (reference sequence). This CDR3 is CASTPLRMTGGEEGGGYQPQHF. The CDR3 nucleotides read TGTGCCAGTACTCCCCTGCGGATGACAGGGGGCGAAGAAGGCGGCGGGTATCAGCCCCAGCATTTT.

The CDR3, as DNA: TGTGCCAGCCAGTCTAGCGGGGGCTCTGGGGCCAACGTCCTGACTTTC. Translation: CASQSSGGSGANVLTF. The V call is TRBV28, the J call TRBJ2-6, with 10 bases lining up with TRBD2. CDR1 and CDR2 (germline): MDHEN, SYDVKM. The CDR3 is made up of 16 amino acids. V trimming: 8 bases; J trimming: 0 bases; junction bases outside the gene matches: 4. The whole variable domain, filled in from reference TRBV28 and TRBJ2-6, reads DVKVTQSSRYLVKRTGEKVFLECVQDMDHENMFWYRQDPGLGLRLIYFSYDVKMKEKGDIPEGYSVSREKKERFSLILESASTNQTSMYLCASQSSGGSGANVLTFGAGSRLTVL.